Below, 30 T cell receptor beta chains from the same sample are listed, as sequenced in a study of shared clonotypes between healthy human individuals. Here immunoSEQ multiplex PCR was the method, and the copy in TCRdb shows in-frame clones only, minus some. The top ten hold roughly 0.45% of the sample, which has approximately 1.5 million clones, around 98% seen once. Specimen: naive CD4+ T cells sorted from blood. Noted subset: CD45RA+ positively selected. The receptors shown here come from a man aged 30 to 45 in good health.

The chain couples TRBV27 to TRBJ2-2; D is perhaps TRBD1 (6 bases). There are 15 residues in the CDR3. The V gene lost 6 bases and the J gene lost 4 bases, with 15 bases spanning the gap. Germline assignment: CDR1 MNHEY and CDR2 SMNVEV (reference sequence). CDR3 residues: CASRPGTSITGELFF. DNA of the CDR3: TGTGCCAGCAGACCAGGGACAAGCATCACCGGGGAGCTGTTTTTT.

Comment on this clone: Because the CDR3's place on the DNA is in doubt, the DNA is left out and the CDR3 is given as listed by TCRdb. V and J are TRBV5-1 and TRBJ2-7; the table assigns TRBD2, which was not confirmed against the DNA. The V gene's germline CDR1 is SGHRS and CDR2 YFSETQ. The CDR3 spans 18 amino acids, including both terminal residues. The CDR3 loop reads CASSLGRTTSSTSGRADF.

V and J are TRBV5-6 and TRBJ2-5, with D possibly being TRBD1 (6 bases). V lost 6 bases and J lost 2, with 11 bases in between. CDR1 and CDR2 from the germline V gene are SGHDT and YYEEEE. The CDR3 extends over 13 amino acids. In DNA, the CDR3 is TGTGCCAGCACCCTTGGGACACAAGAGACCCAGTACTTC. Translating it yields CASTLGTQETQYF.

The V and J genes are TRBV14 and TRBJ1-1, with D possibly TRBD1 on 5 matching bases. CDR3 length: 13 amino acids. Trimming removed 5 bases from V and 1 base from J, with 8 bases in between. CDR1 SGHDN and CDR2 FVKESK come from the germline V gene. For the CDR3, the DNA is TGTGCCAGCAGCTCGGGGCCGAACACTGAAGCTTTCTTT. Its protein product is CASSSGPNTEAFF.

The rearrangement joins TRBV23-1 to TRBJ1-1; D is unresolved. TRBV23-1 is recorded as an ORF, its role being uncertain. The V end lost 3 bases, the J end lost 6 bases, and 17 bases lay between the germline ends. The CDR3 loop spans 15 amino acids. For the CDR3, the DNA is TGCGCCAGCAGTCACCAAGGGCGCGGTACCTCTGAAGCTTTCTTT. Amino acids: CASSHQGRGTSEAFF.

The chain links TRBV28 to TRBJ2-7; TRBD1 matches at 8 bases. The CDR3 sequence is 15 residues long. Unmatched junction bases numbered 6, after V lost 2 bases and J lost 3 bases. Germline V gene lookup returns CDR1 MDHEN and CDR2 SYDVKM. DNA of the CDR3: TGTGCCAGCAGTTTAAGACAGGGGACCGTCTACGAGCAGTACTTC. Translated, it gives CASSLRQGTVYEQYF.

The genes are TRBV18 and TRBJ2-7, with D possibly TRBD1 on 6 matching bases. The germline V and J ends were trimmed by 1 base and 5 bases, with 9 bases remaining between them. Germline CDR1 is KGHSH and CDR2 is LQKENI. The CDR3 totals 13 residues. The CDR3 DNA is TGTGCCAGCTCACCACAACAGGGCCACGAGCAGTACTTC. It translates to CASSPQQGHEQYF.

The rearrangement links TRBV18 to TRBJ2-7; TRBD2 matches 7 bases. The CDR3 has 18 amino acids. The germline CDR1 and CDR2 sequences are KGHSH and LQKENI. Losses at the gene ends were 1 base for V and 0 bases for J; bases not matched to a gene: 12. In DNA form, the CDR3 reads TGTGCCAGCTCACCACAGACAGCGGGACTTCCAAGCTCCTACGAGCAGTACTTC. Translating gives CASSPQTAGLPSSYEQYF.

The CDR3 is CASSLLPGGGEQFF. The CDR3 coding sequence is TGTGCCAGCAGCTTGCTCCCGGGGGGAGGTGAGCAGTTCTTC. The rearrangement links TRBV5-8 to TRBJ2-1, with 7 positions matching TRBD2. CDR3 length: 14 amino acids. Trimming cost V 1 base and J 9 bases; bases outside gene matches: 7. The germline V gene encodes CDR1 SGHTS and CDR2 YDEGEE.

As to this clone: Different DNA sequences within this sample yield the same CDR3. J is TRBJ2-2 and V is TRBV14; D is ambiguous. V was trimmed by 1 base and J by 1 base, leaving 10 bases between them. Germline loops: CDR1 SGHDN, CDR2 FVKESK. The CDR3 runs to 16 residues. The DNA of the CDR3 is TGTGCCAGCAGCCAAGTCCTGGGGTTGAACACCGGGGAGCTGTTTTTT. Translation: CASSQVLGLNTGELFF.

This rearrangement joins TRBV11-3 to TRBJ2-1, with D perhaps given as TRBD1 or TRBD2 (5 bases each). V lost 4 bases, J lost 0 bases, and 10 bases lay in between. Germline CDR1 SGHNT, CDR2 YENEEA. The length of the CDR3 is 15 residues. The CDR3 spells CASSSGPPSYNEQFF. The CDR3 bases are TGTGCCAGCAGCTCGGGACCACCCTCCTACAATGAGCAGTTCTTC.

Details on this clone: Other DNA variants within this sample encode the same CDR3. The V call is TRBV5-6, the J call TRBJ2-2; possibly TRBD1 for D (6 bases). CDR3 length: 13 amino acids. Between the trimmed V and J ends, which lost 2 bases and 6 bases, there was a span of 8 bases. The germline gives CDR1 SGHDT, CDR2 YYEEEE. The CDR3: CASSLGGPGELFF. For the CDR3, the DNA is TGTGCCAGCAGCTTAGGGGGTCCCGGGGAGCTGTTTTTT.

The chain has TRBV19 and TRBJ2-7; TRBD2 might be the D (5 bases). The CDR3 is 15 residues long. The V end lost 1 base, the J end lost 6 bases, and 16 bases lay between the germline ends. Germline V gene data show CDR1 as LNHDA and CDR2 as SQIVND (reference sequence). CDR3 residues: CASSIGPDSFLEQYF. Here the CDR3 DNA reads TGTGCCAGTAGTATAGGACCGGACTCCTTCCTCGAGCAGTACTTC.

This clone showed up just once. The sample has other DNA sequences that encode this CDR3 too. The chain links TRBV7-2 to TRBJ2-7; 7 positions match TRBD1. The CDR3 runs 14 residues. Trimming at V came to 1 base and at J to 3 bases, leaving 3 bases not matched to a gene. Germline V lookup: CDR1 SGHTA, CDR2 FQGNSA. The CDR3 region is CASSLGDSLYEQYF. CDR3 DNA: TGTGCCAGCAGCTTAGGGGACAGTCTCTACGAGCAGTACTTC.

The V and J genes are TRBV15 and TRBJ1-1; D ambiguous. Germline-derived CDR1 and CDR2 are LNHNV and YYDKDF (reference sequence). The CDR3 is 13 residues long. Trimming pared 2 bases from V and 7 bases from J, leaving 11 bases between. The CDR3 spells CATSRQYSDEAFF. In DNA form, the CDR3 reads TGTGCCACCAGCAGACAGTACAGTGATGAAGCTTTCTTT.

The chain links TRBV15 to TRBJ1-5; tentatively, D is TRBD1 (6 bases). Per the germline V gene, CDR1 is LNHNV and CDR2 is YYDKDF (reference sequence). CDR3 length: 15 amino acids. Trimming stripped 5 bases from V and 3 bases from J, with 14 bases between. The CDR3 spells CATSARRGDNQPQHF. DNA for the CDR3: TGTGCCACCAGCGCACGGAGGGGGGACAATCAGCCCCAGCATTTT.

The chain has TRBV27 and TRBJ2-2; TRBD2 might be the D (5 bases). Trimming took off 5 bases at V and 3 bases at J, with 19 bases between the two ends. The germline V gene encodes CDR1 MNHEY and CDR2 SMNVEV (reference sequence). The CDR3 is 17 amino acids. DNA of the CDR3: TGTGCCAGCAGTCCCCCAGCGAGACTAATCGACACCGGGGAGCTGTTTTTT. Residues: CASSPPARLIDTGELFF.

The chain is built from TRBV10-3 and TRBJ2-7; 7 bases fit TRBD1. V shed 4 bases and J 3 bases; nucleotides not matched to a gene: 3. The V gene's germline CDR1 is ENHRY and CDR2 SYGVKD. This CDR3 region has 13 residues. The CDR3 loop reads CAISGQGGYEQYF. The CDR3 region has the DNA TGTGCCATCAGTGGACAGGGTGGCTACGAGCAGTACTTC.

The rearrangement links TRBV30 to TRBJ1-1, with no clear D. V shed 4 bases and J shed 4 bases, with 13 bases lying between them. Germline V CDR1 and CDR2: GTSNPN, SVGIG (reference sequence). This CDR3 contains 13 residues. CDR3 in amino acids: CAWTLTGSTEAFF. CDR3 coding DNA: TGTGCCTGGACCCTAACGGGTTCCACTGAAGCTTTCTTT.

The chain combines TRBV5-1 with TRBJ2-3, with 13 bases lining up with TRBD2. Germline V gene lookup returns CDR1 SGHRS and CDR2 YFSETQ. V dropped 7 bases and J dropped 2; count of bases not matched to a gene: 10. The CDR3 runs 17 residues. The CDR3 protein is CASARLAGGWVTDTQYF. CDR3 coding DNA: TGCGCCAGCGCGAGACTAGCGGGAGGCTGGGTCACAGATACGCAGTATTTT. The full variable domain, its missing parts supplied by reference TRBV5-1 and TRBJ2-3, is KAGVTQTPRYLIKTRGQQVTLSCSPISGHRSVSWYQQTPGQGLQFLFEYFSETQRNKGNFPGRFSGRQFSNSRSEMNVSTLELGDSALYLCASARLAGGWVTDTQYFGPGTRLTVL.

This clone was picked up one time. The V call is TRBV6-1, the J call TRBJ1-2; D may be TRBD1 (6 bases). CDR3 length: 13 amino acids. The germline V gene encodes CDR1 MNHNS and CDR2 SASEGT. Trimming shortened V by 4 bases and J by 4 bases, and 10 bases separated the two germline ends. The CDR3 DNA sequence: TGTGCCAGCAGTGCCGGACAGCTCTATGGCTACACCTTC. Its protein product is CASSAGQLYGYTF.

Here the CDR3 reads CASSLRKVVGYTF. Here the CDR3 DNA reads TGTGCCAGCAGCCTTCGAAAGGTGGTCGGCTACACCTTC. The J gene is TRBJ1-2, the V gene TRBV7-2; D call uncertain. The CDR3 has 13 amino acids. V lost 5 bases and J lost 8, with 15 bases in between. Looked up from germline, CDR1 is SGHTA and CDR2 is FQGNSA.

The rearrangement joins TRBV19 to TRBJ2-3, with 12 bases fitting TRBD2. Germline-derived CDR1 and CDR2 are LNHDA and SQIVND (reference sequence). The CDR3 consists of 15 residues. V dropped 7 bases and J dropped 5; count of bases not matched to a gene: 7. As DNA, the CDR3 is TGTGCCAGTACTAGCGGGAGGGCCTGGGGAGATACGCAGTATTTT. It specifies CASTSGRAWGDTQYF.

The chain is built from TRBV7-6 and TRBJ2-3; 12 positions agree with TRBD2. V dropped 2 bases and J dropped 5; count of bases not matched to a gene: 17. The germline V gene encodes CDR1 SGHVS and CDR2 FNYEAQ. The CDR3 has 20 residues. The CDR3 bases are TGTGCCAGCAGCTTAAGCCAATTACTAGCGGGAGGCCACCAGGGAGATACGCAGTATTTT. Encoded protein: CASSLSQLLAGGHQGDTQYF.

The chain uses TRBV6-1 and TRBJ1-5; D ambiguous. Looked up from germline, CDR1 is MNHNS and CDR2 is SASEGT. V was pared by 2 bases and J by 2 bases, with 7 bases between. The CDR3 runs 14 residues. CDR3 protein: CASSEISGNQPQHF. The CDR3 nucleotides are TGTGCCAGCAGTGAAATCTCGGGCAATCAGCCCCAGCATTTT.

This rearrangement joins TRBV4-1 to TRBJ2-3; 11 nucleotides line up with TRBD2. The CDR3 has 18 amino acids. V shed 2 bases and J 6 bases; nucleotides not matched to a gene: 13. Germline V gene sequence: CDR1 MGHRA, CDR2 YSYEKL. DNA for the CDR3: TGCGCCAGCAGCCAACGTCAAACTAGCGGGAGAAGTAGCGATACGCAGTATTTT. Encoded protein: CASSQRQTSGRSSDTQYF.

The chain couples TRBV10-1 to TRBJ2-2; no clear D gene. Germline V gene data show CDR1 as WNHNN and CDR2 as SYGVQD (reference sequence). CDR3 length: 15 amino acids. The germline V and J ends were trimmed by 0 bases and 6 bases, with 11 bases remaining between them. The CDR3 DNA reads as TGCGCCAGCAGTGAGTCAACTGGTCACTCCGGGGAGCTGTTTTTT. Translation: CASSESTGHSGELFF.

Comments on this clone: This sample also contains other DNA sequences that code for the same CDR3. The genes are TRBV5-4 and TRBJ2-1; D is undetermined. The V gene's germline CDR1 is SGHNT and CDR2 YYREEE (reference sequence). Trimming left V 0 bases short and J 9 bases short, with 4 bases between. This CDR3 spans 11 amino acids. CDR3 sequence (DNA): TGTGCCAGCAGCTTGGGGGGTGAGCAGTTCTTC. Translation: CASSLGGEQFF.

This rearrangement joins TRBV5-1 to TRBJ2-7, with D perhaps TRBD1 or TRBD2 (5 bases each). Germline V CDR1 and CDR2: SGHRS, YFSETQ. V shed 1 base and J shed 0 bases, with 11 bases lying between them. The CDR3 totals 15 residues. The CDR3 nucleotides are TGCGCCAGCAGCTTGTCGGGACCGCCCTCCTACGAGCAGTACTTC. This codes for CASSLSGPPSYEQYF. The variable domain in full, completed from reference TRBV5-1 and TRBJ2-7, reads KAGVTQTPRYLIKTRGQQVTLSCSPISGHRSVSWYQQTPGQGLQFLFEYFSETQRNKGNFPGRFSGRQFSNSRSEMNVSTLELGDSALYLCASSLSGPPSYEQYFGPGTRLTVT.

The chain combines TRBV5-6 with TRBJ2-7; D not resolved. This CDR3 comprises 15 residues. Looked up from germline, CDR1 is SGHDT and CDR2 is YYEEEE. Trimming took 4 bases from V and 1 from J, leaving 15 bases between them. DNA for the CDR3: TGTGCCAGCAGCCCGGACCTTCGGCCATCCTACGAGCAGTACTTC. Translating it yields CASSPDLRPSYEQYF.